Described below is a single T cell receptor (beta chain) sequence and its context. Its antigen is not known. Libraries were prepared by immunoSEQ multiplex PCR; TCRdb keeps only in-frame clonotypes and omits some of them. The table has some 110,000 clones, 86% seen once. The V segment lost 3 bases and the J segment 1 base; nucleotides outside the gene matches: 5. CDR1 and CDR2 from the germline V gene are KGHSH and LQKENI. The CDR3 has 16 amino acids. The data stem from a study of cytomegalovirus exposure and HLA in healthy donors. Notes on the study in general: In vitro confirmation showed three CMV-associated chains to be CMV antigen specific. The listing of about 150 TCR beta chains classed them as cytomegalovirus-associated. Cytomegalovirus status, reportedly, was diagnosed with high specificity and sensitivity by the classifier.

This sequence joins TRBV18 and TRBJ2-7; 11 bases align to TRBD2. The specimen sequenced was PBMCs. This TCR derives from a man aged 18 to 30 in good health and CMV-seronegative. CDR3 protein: CASSPEGLAGSYEQYF. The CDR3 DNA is TGTGCCAGCTCACCGGAAGGACTAGCGGGTTCCTACGAGCAGTACTTC. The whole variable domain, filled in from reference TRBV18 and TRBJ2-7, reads NAGVMQNPRHLVRRRGQEARLRCSPMKGHSHVYWYRQLPEEGLKFMVYLQKENIIDESGMPKERFSAEFPKEGPSILRIQQVVRGDSAAYFCASSPEGLAGSYEQYFGPGTRLTVT.